The sequence of this T cell receptor beta chain was determined in a study of blood T cell repertoires in COVID-19 (dated by TCRdb to 2018 to 2020). At the level of the whole study: Samples covering the acute and convalescent phases of COVID-19 were provided by collaborators in the United States, Italy and Spain. The prospective study material was composed of cDNA or gDNA derived from T cells, B-cell-depleted T cells, or PBMCs. A de-identified subject ID, COVID-19 status, age in years and sex were almost always included in the sample metadata. The repertoires were released in a freely available public database meant as a resource for research on the immune response to SARS-CoV-2. Where available, HLA class I and class II types were obtained from metadata supplied by the sample provider rather than from assay-based typing. Deeply sampled blood TCRbeta repertoires from subjects exposed to, actively infected with, or recovered from COVID-19 were included in the dataset. Samples were obtained from the ongoing ImmuneRACE study (first 160 participants) and from about 1,300 subjects provided by 6 global collaborators.

A second Seattle source provided samples from volunteer blood donors who had recovered from COVID-19. The collaborating institutions used their own protocols to collect whole blood in K2EDTA tubes. For TCRbeta analysis, collaborator samples were shipped as frozen whole blood, as isolated PBMCs, or as DNA extracted from either sample type. TCRbeta CDR3 regions were amplified from genomic DNA using the immunoSEQ Assay, a bias-controlled multiplex PCR. The paper's processing steps were these. The number of nucleated cells in each sample was estimated by amplification of reference gene primers within the assay. To quantify the absolute abundance of each unique TCRbeta CDR3 rearrangement, sequence reads were collapsed and filtered. For each sample, productive Simpson clonality was calculated by taking the square root of Simpson's diversity index across productive rearrangements. TCRdb took this table from immuneACCESS and kept in-frame rearrangements with V and J called. Such tables lack part of the clones; where checked against another copy, unresolved V genes explain under half of the gap, and the rest is unexplained. D and trimming were read from the DNA, whereas the V and J calls and clone size are those reported in that table. A total of some 320,000 clones appear in this sample, about 87% of them only once. Around 7.8% of the sample is held by the ten biggest clonotypes.

On this clone itself: The clone's antigen remains unknown. No per-base quality is available; no much larger clone lies one base away.

At the junction V is shortened by 3 bases and J by 2 bases, with 15 bases in between. The CDR3 runs 15 amino acids, cysteine and phenylalanine included. Only the CDR3 region is kept as DNA, spanning 45 bases read in frame from base 1. CDR1 and CDR2 were assigned from the germline V gene as SGHRS and YFSETQ. The full study reports these points: The amount of clinical and demographic metadata varied by source and participant and was provided uncurated.

Sequencing was carried out using peripheral blood. This receptor was identified in a woman between 45 and 65 years old who had recovered from COVID-19. The chain is made from TRBV5-1 and TRBJ2-7, and perhaps TRBD1 as D gene, on 5 matching bases. The nucleotide sequence reads as follows: TGCGCCAGCAGCTGGGGCGGTAGGGAAACCTACGAGCAGTACTTC. Translated, this gives CASSWGGRETYEQYF.